This passage covers 15 T cell receptor beta chains from one sample sequenced in a study of CD8+ T cells in alopecia areata. RNA extraction was followed by reverse transcription into cDNA, which acted as the sequencing template. The repertoire was sequenced with immunoSEQ multiplex PCR; TCRdb's copy has only in-frame clones and lacks some. The sample includes some 210,000 clones, approximately 61% of them seen just once. Material: CD4+ T cells sorted from blood, obtained at week 0. These receptor sequences come from a human donor with alopecia areata.

The V gene is TRBV6-1, the J gene TRBJ1-1; D is ambiguous. Deletions cut 1 base from V and 0 bases from J, with 0 bases between. Germline assignment: CDR1 MNHNS and CDR2 SASEGT. This CDR3 region has 12 residues. The CDR3 loop reads CASSEVNTEAFF. CDR3 coding DNA: TGTGCCAGCAGTGAAGTGAACACTGAAGCTTTCTTT.

J is TRBJ1-2 and V is TRBV29-1, with D unclear. Trimming pared 5 bases from V and 5 bases from J, leaving 18 bases between. Germline V gives CDR1 SQVTM, CDR2 ANQGSEA. The length of the CDR3 is 14 residues. The CDR3 DNA reads as TGCAGCGTTCCTGCGGGCCGAAAAAAATATGGCTACACCTTC. Translation gives CSVPAGRKKYGYTF.

In DNA, the CDR3 is TGCGCCAGCAGCCAACTAGCGACCCCCTACAATGAGCAGTTCTTC. Protein sequence: CASSQLATPYNEQFF. The chain has TRBV4-1 and TRBJ2-1; D might be TRBD2 (6 bases). With 2 bases removed from V and 2 bases from J, the gap between germline ends came to 10 bases. CDR3 size: 15 residues. Germline CDR1 MGHRA, CDR2 YSYEKL.

The chain uses TRBV9 and TRBJ1-1; D gene unclear. This CDR3 has 14 amino acids. Germline V gives CDR1 SGDLS, CDR2 YYNGEE. With 4 bases removed from V and 6 bases from J, the gap between germline ends came to 16 bases. The chain's CDR3 is CASSLAPGRSEAFF. CDR3 bases: TGTGCCAGCAGCCTAGCCCCGGGTAGGTCTGAAGCTTTCTTT.

This sequence joins TRBV28 and TRBJ2-3; D may be TRBD1 (5 bases). The CDR3 consists of 14 residues. CDR1 and CDR2 (germline): MDHEN, SYDVKM. Trimming stripped 3 bases from V and 4 bases from J, with 11 bases between. This chain's CDR3 is CASSFSAGSDTQYF. Written as DNA, the CDR3 is TGTGCCAGCAGTTTCTCGGCAGGGTCAGATACGCAGTATTTT.

In this sample, this clone turned up a few times. This chain links TRBV7-6 with TRBJ1-4; no clear D. The CDR3 spans 15 residues. Trimming left V 5 bases short and J 6 bases short, with 16 bases between. From germline, CDR1 is SGHVS and CDR2 FNYEAQ. CDR3 DNA sequence: TGTGCCAGCAGCAAACGTGCGGGGTTTGATGAAAAACTGTTTTTT. This codes for CASSKRAGFDEKLFF.

The V gene is TRBV6-4, the J gene TRBJ2-6; D is ambiguous. Trimming cost V 7 bases and J 0 bases, with 7 bases left between them. CDR1 is MRHNA and CDR2 is SNTAGT in the germline V gene. This CDR3 has 14 residues. The CDR3 loop reads CASKESSGANVLTF. In nucleotides, the CDR3 is TGTGCCAGCAAGGAGAGCTCTGGGGCCAACGTCCTGACTTTC.

This chain connects TRBV7-9 to TRBJ2-1; 15 bases agree with TRBD2. J lost 1 base, V lost 5 bases, and 6 bases had no gene match. Per the germline V gene, CDR1 is SEHNR and CDR2 is FQNEAQ (reference sequence). The CDR3 is 18 residues long. The CDR3 nucleotides read TGTGCCAGCAGCCGACCCGGGACTAGCGGGAGGTCCTACAATGAGCAGTTCTTC. Its protein is CASSRPGTSGRSYNEQFF. The full variable domain, with the rest looked up from reference TRBV7-9 and TRBJ2-1, is DTGVSQNPRHKITKRGQNVTFRCDPISEHNRLYWYRQTLGQGPEFLTYFQNEAQLEKSRLLSDRFSAERPKGSFSTLEIQRTEQGDSAMYLCASSRPGTSGRSYNEQFFGPGTRLTVL.

The chain uses TRBV5-1 and TRBJ2-7, with 8 positions matching TRBD2. Unmatched junction bases numbered 3, after V lost 1 base and J lost 3 bases. The CDR3 spans 14 residues. Germline V gene lookup returns CDR1 SGHRS and CDR2 YFSETQ. In nucleotides, the CDR3 is TGCGCCAGCAGCTTGAGCGGGGGAAACTACGAGCAGTACTTC. It translates to CASSLSGGNYEQYF.

This clone was recorded a few times. V usage is TRBV9 and J usage is TRBJ2-7; no clear D gene. The ends were cut back, 2 bases at V and 2 bases at J, with 11 bases in the middle. CDR3 length: 14 amino acids. Germline CDR1 is SGDLS and CDR2 is YYNGEE. The CDR3 is CASSVWEGAYEQYF. The CDR3 DNA is TGTGCCAGCAGCGTTTGGGAAGGCGCCTACGAGCAGTACTTC. The full variable domain, completed using reference TRBV9 and TRBJ2-7, is DSGVTQTPKHLITATGQRVTLRCSPRSGDLSVYWYQQSLDQGLQFLIQYYNGEERAKGNILERFSAQQFPDLHSELNLSSLELGDSALYFCASSVWEGAYEQYFGPGTRLTVT.

This clone was counted only a few times. The rearrangement uses TRBV30 and TRBJ2-5, with 12 nucleotides matching TRBD1. The CDR3 is 16 amino acids. V gave up 4 bases and J gave up 2 bases; unmatched junction bases: 8. CDR1 and CDR2 (germline): GTSNPN, SVGIG (reference sequence). The CDR3 DNA is TGTGCCTGGAAAGGATGGGACAGGGGGCAGCAAGAGACCCAGTACTTC. Translated, it gives CAWKGWDRGQQETQYF.

In the case of this clone: The junction and the germline gene differ at one end; a read error may be behind it. The chain carries TRBV30 and TRBJ1-2; D is ambiguous. Germline CDR1 reads GTSNPN; CDR2 reads SVGIG (reference sequence). There are 15 residues in the CDR3. The chain's CDR3 is CAWSVRGSALPRPFF. CDR3 sequence (DNA): TGTGCCTGGAGTGTACGAGGGTCAGCTCTCCCCCGCCCGTTCTTC.

The V gene is TRBV9, the J gene TRBJ2-7; D could derive from TRBD1 or TRBD2 (5 bases each). In germline, CDR1 is SGDLS, CDR2 YYNGEE. The length of the CDR3 is 13 residues. The ends were cut back, 4 bases at V and 3 bases at J, with 11 bases in the middle. The CDR3 sequence is CASSLGPHYEQYF. Here the CDR3 DNA reads TGTGCCAGCAGCCTGGGACCTCACTACGAGCAGTACTTC.

This chain links TRBV6-5 with TRBJ2-3, with 9 bases lining up with TRBD1. V trimming: 4 bases; J trimming: 0 bases; junction bases outside the gene matches: 2. The CDR3 totals 15 residues. Germline CDR1 and CDR2: MNHEY and SVGAGI. The CDR3 sequence: CASSSDRGSTDTQYF. For the CDR3, the DNA is TGTGCCAGCAGTTCTGACAGGGGGAGCACAGATACGCAGTATTTT.

The chain uses TRBV29-1 and TRBJ2-2; D may be TRBD1 or TRBD2 (5 bases each). This CDR3 is 14 amino acids long. Deletions cut 4 bases from V and 1 base from J, with 10 bases between. CDR1 SQVTM and CDR2 ANQGSEA come from the germline V gene. CDR3 amino acids: CSVAKGRNTGELFF. CDR3 DNA sequence: TGCAGCGTTGCAAAGGGACGGAACACCGGGGAGCTGTTTTTT.